The sequence of this T cell receptor beta chain was determined in a study of graft-versus-host responses after intestinal transplantation. The overall study: Recipients had transplants, and these were multivisceral, liver-intestinal, or isolated intestinal. Tacrolimus plus steroids were given to all recipients for 2 to 4 years, preceded by anti-thymocyte globulin induction.

There are 15 residues in the CDR3. V was pared by 5 bases and J by 2 bases, with 15 bases between. The germline CDR1 and CDR2 sequences are LNHDA and SQIVND (reference sequence). General study points: Early post-transplant declines in HvG were associated with peak levels of circulating GvH clones. GvH clones appeared in recipient marrow, some first in ileum or blood.

The assay was immunoSEQ multiplex PCR, and TCRdb's table has in-frame clones only and misses some. The data contain approximately 100,000 clones, around 88% of them singletons. This clone was observed a handful of times. Its antigen is currently unknown. This TCR was sampled from a human patient who received an intestinal transplant, so some T cells may come from the graft donor. The chain joins TRBV19 to TRBJ1-2, with a weak D call TRBD1 (6 bases). This specimen was PBMCs, taken 255 days after intestinal transplant. CDR3 loop: CASSPHRVSNYGYTF. CDR3 sequence (DNA): TGTGCCAGTAGTCCCCACAGGGTATCCAACTATGGCTACACCTTC.